The 6 T cell receptor beta chains given below trace back to one sample, sequenced in a study of blood T cells in healthy people across ages. A J-beta primer mix and a sample-barcoded 5' primer were used in a second PCR of about 7 to 11 cycles. TCRdb processed the 5' RACE reads anew with MiXCR; each CDR3 protein has one entry. The profile shows over 300,000 distinct CDR3 sequences, 52% of them singletons. Sequenced input: blood. The receptors derive from a man between 60 and 75 years old in good health.

The table lists this clonotype with a few counts. The chain combines TRBV5-1 with TRBJ2-5, with 9 bases identical to TRBD2. The CDR3 is 15 amino acids. CDR1 is SGHRS, CDR2 YFSETQ, per germline. Trimming removed 4 bases from V and 3 bases from J; junction bases left unmatched: 7. The CDR3 region has the DNA TGCGCCAGCAGCCACCGGACTAGCGAAAAAGAGACCCAGTACTTC. Translation gives CASSHRTSEKETQYF.

This clonotype occurred a few times. The rearrangement uses TRBV11-2 and TRBJ2-3; 13 bases map to TRBD2. The J segment lost 4 bases and the V segment lost 5 bases, leaving 6 bases of the junction unmatched. Germline loops: CDR1 SGHAT, CDR2 FQNNGV. This CDR3 is built from 16 residues. Here the CDR3 DNA reads TGTGCCAGCAGCCCTGGACTAGCGGGAGCATCAGATACGCAGTATTTT. This encodes CASSPGLAGASDTQYF.

This rearrangement joins TRBV5-1 to TRBJ1-2; TRBD1 agrees at 8 bases. In germline, CDR1 is SGHRS, CDR2 YFSETQ. This CDR3 is built from 14 residues. V lost 8 bases to trimming and J lost 4 bases; unmatched junction nucleotides: 10. The CDR3 is CARLDRATSYGYTF. For the CDR3, the DNA is TGCGCCAGATTGGACAGGGCGACTTCCTATGGCTACACCTTC.

This clonotype showed up many times. The J gene is TRBJ2-1, the V gene TRBV29-1; 9 nucleotides match TRBD2. There are 14 residues in the CDR3. Germline CDR1 and CDR2: SQVTM and ANQGSEA. With V trimmed by 4 bases and J by 7 bases, 8 bases remained unmatched. As DNA, the CDR3 is TGCAGCGTTGTGGGGCTAGCGGGAAGGAATGAGCAGTTCTTC. Translated: CSVVGLAGRNEQFF.

Concerning this clonotype: A much more abundant neighbour one base away suggests this may be a read error. The CDR3 region has the DNA TGTGCCAGCAGCCAAATGGAGACCCAGTTCTTC. This translates into CASSQMETQFF. V is TRBV6-2 or TRBV6-3 and J is TRBJ2-1; D remains ambiguous. The germline V gene has CDR1 MNHEY and CDR2 SVGEGT. The V end was cut by 6 bases, the J end by 13 bases, with 13 bases between. The CDR3 totals 11 residues.

The chain recombines TRBV29-1 with TRBJ2-4, with D possibly being TRBD1 (5 bases). With the DNA end fitting TRBJ2-7 better, the J assignment may be wrong. This CDR3 comprises 12 residues. Germline V gene data show CDR1 as SQVTM and CDR2 as ANQGSEA. As DNA, the CDR3 is TGCAGCGTTGAGGGGCAGAACTACGAGCAGTACTTC. As protein: CSVEGQNYEQYF.